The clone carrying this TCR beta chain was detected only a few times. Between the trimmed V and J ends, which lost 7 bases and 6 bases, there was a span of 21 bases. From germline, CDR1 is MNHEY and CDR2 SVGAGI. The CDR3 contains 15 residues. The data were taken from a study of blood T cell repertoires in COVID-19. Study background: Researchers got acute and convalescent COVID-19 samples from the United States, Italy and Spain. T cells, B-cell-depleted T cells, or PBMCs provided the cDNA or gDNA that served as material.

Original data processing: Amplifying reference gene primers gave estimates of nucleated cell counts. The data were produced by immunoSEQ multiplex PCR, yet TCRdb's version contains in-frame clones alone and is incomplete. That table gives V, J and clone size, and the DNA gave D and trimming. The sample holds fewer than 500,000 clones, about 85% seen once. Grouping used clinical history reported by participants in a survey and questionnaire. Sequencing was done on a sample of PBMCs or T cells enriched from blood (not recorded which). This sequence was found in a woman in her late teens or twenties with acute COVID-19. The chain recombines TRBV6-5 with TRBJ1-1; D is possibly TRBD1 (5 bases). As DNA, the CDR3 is TGTGCCAGCAATTATCTCGACGGGGGAGGATCTGAAGCTTTCTTT. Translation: CASNYLDGGGSEAFF.